The 29 T cell receptor beta chains below were found in one sample sequenced in a study of patients and donors after allogeneic stem cell transplantation. Each CDR3 protein is one row after TCRdb ran MiXCR on the RT-PCR reads. The table shows about 89,000 distinct CDR3 sequences, with around 49% occurring only once. Sequenced input: blood, either unsorted or a sorted T cell fraction (not recorded which). The source is a human donor who was either an allogeneic HSCT recipient or a stem cell or donor lymphocyte infusion donor (not recorded which). It is not recorded whose cells these are; they may come from a transplant donor.

There are a few counts of this clonotype. The chain is built from TRBV6-2 or TRBV6-3 and TRBJ1-1; D gene ambiguous. Trimming left V 3 bases short and J 4 bases short, with 18 bases between. The germline CDR1 and CDR2 sequences are MNHEY and SVGEGT. The length of the CDR3 is 16 residues. DNA for the CDR3: TGTGCCAGCAGTTATTCGGGCAGGTTCGCCTTCACTGAAGCTTTCTTT. It encodes CASSYSGRFAFTEAFF.

The chain recombines TRBV4-3 with TRBJ2-1; TRBD2 matches 7 bases. This CDR3 is built from 13 residues. The germline gives CDR1 LGHNA, CDR2 YSLEER. The trim removed 4 bases at V and 6 bases at J, leaving 3 bases unmatched. The CDR3 bases are TGCGCCAGCAGCCGGGACTATACCAATGAGCAGTTCTTC. Residues: CASSRDYTNEQFF.

The rearrangement joins TRBV20-1 to TRBJ1-2; no definite D call. V lost 2 bases and J lost 5, with 9 bases in between. CDR1 and CDR2 from the germline V gene are DFQATT and SNEGSKA (reference sequence). CDR3 length: 12 amino acids. The chain's CDR3 is CSARKEPYGYTF. CDR3 bases: TGCAGTGCTAGAAAGGAGCCTTATGGCTACACCTTC.

This chain uses TRBV18 with TRBJ1-5; 9 bases agree with TRBD1. Losses at the gene ends were 3 bases for V and 2 bases for J; bases not matched to a gene: 11. The CDR3 consists of 18 residues. Germline assignment: CDR1 KGHSH and CDR2 LQKENI. The CDR3: CASSPLGQGQKGNQPQHF. CDR3 DNA: TGTGCCAGCTCACCTCTTGGACAGGGGCAGAAGGGCAATCAGCCCCAGCATTTT.

The table lists this clonotype with a few counts. The rearrangement uses TRBV2 and TRBJ1-1; D is uncertain. Germline CDR1 and CDR2: SNHLY and FYNNEI. V shed 2 bases and J shed 5 bases, with 9 bases lying between them. The CDR3 extends over 13 amino acids. This chain's CDR3 is CASSEQRETEAFF. In DNA form, the CDR3 reads TGTGCCAGCAGTGAACAAAGGGAGACTGAAGCTTTCTTT.

The chain joins TRBV15 to TRBJ1-2; D is uncertain. V shed 0 bases and J shed 9 bases, with 14 bases lying between them. In germline, CDR1 is LNHNV, CDR2 YYDKDF (reference sequence). The length of the CDR3 is 14 residues. The CDR3, as DNA: TGTGCCACCAGCAGAGATTGGGCCGAAGGCAGCTACACCTTC. Translated, it gives CATSRDWAEGSYTF.

The genes are TRBV5-1 and TRBJ1-5; 9 bases fit TRBD1. Germline-derived CDR1 and CDR2 are SGHRS and YFSETQ. Trimming at V came to 3 bases and at J to 7 bases, leaving 5 bases not matched to a gene. This CDR3 comprises 14 residues. In nucleotides, the CDR3 is TGCGCCAGCAGCTCGGGACAGGGAGAGCAGCCCCAGCATTTT. This gives the protein CASSSGQGEQPQHF.

In this sample, this clonotype turned up once. The rearrangement links TRBV24-1 to TRBJ2-2, with TRBD2 matching 8 bases. Germline V gene lookup returns CDR1 KGHDR and CDR2 SFDVKD. The CDR3 is made up of 17 amino acids. Losses at the gene ends were 1 base for V and 0 bases for J; bases not matched to a gene: 3. In DNA form, the CDR3 reads TGTGCCACCAGTGATTTAGCACTAGCGGCGAACACCGGGGAGCTGTTTTTT. Encoded protein: CATSDLALAANTGELFF.

This clonotype is a singleton in its sample. The chain combines TRBV4-3 with TRBJ1-4; D is unclear. CDR3 length: 18 residues. Germline values: CDR1 LGHNA, CDR2 YSLEER. Trimming took off 1 base at V and 8 bases at J, with 23 bases between the two ends. CDR3 loop: CASSQVSNSRVMGEKLFF. CDR3 nucleotides: TGCGCCAGCAGCCAAGTGTCCAATTCAAGGGTTATGGGGGAAAAACTGTTTTTT.

This chain links TRBV7-2 with TRBJ2-1; no clear D gene. Trimming pared 3 bases from V and 4 bases from J, leaving 13 bases between. Germline-derived CDR1 and CDR2 are SGHTA and FQGNSA. There are 15 residues in the CDR3. In nucleotides, the CDR3 is TGTGCCAGCAGCTTTTTTCCTGAGGATTACAATGAGCAGTTCTTC. Its protein is CASSFFPEDYNEQFF.

This clonotype was counted once. The chain carries TRBV4-2 and TRBJ2-7; 9 bases align to TRBD1. The CDR3 extends over 16 amino acids. V lost 1 base, J lost 7 bases, and 11 bases stayed unmatched. Germline V gene lookup returns CDR1 LGHNA and CDR2 YNFKEQ. As DNA, the CDR3 is TGTGCCAGCAGCCAAGTTTCCCGGGACAGGGCGTATGAGCAGTACTTC. Residues: CASSQVSRDRAYEQYF.

This chain's CDR3 is CASSSFKALAKNIQYF. The CDR3 nucleotides are TGTGCCAGCAGCTCATTTAAGGCTCTGGCCAAAAACATTCAGTACTTC. The rearrangement joins TRBV28 to TRBJ2-4; no firm D call. The CDR3 is 16 amino acids. Germline assignment: CDR1 MDHEN and CDR2 SYDVKM. V lost 6 bases and J 1 base, leaving 16 bases between the germline ends. Full variable domain (remainder filled in from reference TRBV28 and TRBJ2-4): DVKVTQSSRYLVKRTGEKVFLECVQDMDHENMFWYRQDPGLGLRLIYFSYDVKMKEKGDIPEGYSVSREKKERFSLILESASTNQTSMYLCASSSFKALAKNIQYFGAGTRLSVL.

This clonotype was recorded a few times. The chain uses TRBV28 and TRBJ1-2, with 7 bases identical to TRBD1. CDR1 is MDHEN and CDR2 is SYDVKM in the germline V gene. Trimming took 6 bases from V and 4 from J; bases not matched to a gene: 11. This CDR3 spans 15 amino acids. The CDR3 region is CASRHRDRRSYGYTF. CDR3 DNA sequence: TGTGCCAGCAGACATAGGGACAGACGAAGCTATGGCTACACCTTC.

V gene TRBV28 combines with J gene TRBJ2-3; no definite D call. V was shortened by 3 bases and J by 3 bases, with 7 bases between the two germline ends. Germline V gene lookup returns CDR1 MDHEN and CDR2 SYDVKM. This CDR3 has 13 residues. This CDR3 reads CASSLGSTDTQYF. For the CDR3, the DNA is TGTGCCAGCAGTTTGGGCAGTACAGATACGCAGTATTTT.

The sample holds one count of this clonotype. The chain employs TRBV27 and TRBJ1-2; tentative D call: TRBD1 (6 bases). This CDR3 comprises 13 residues. Germline-derived CDR1 and CDR2 are MNHEY and SMNVEV (reference sequence). V dropped 5 bases and J dropped 8 bases, with 15 bases sitting between them. CDR3 bases: TGTGCCAGCAGTGTAACAGGGAGATTGGGCTACACCTTC. Its protein is CASSVTGRLGYTF.

This clonotype was seen more than once but under ten times. This chain uses TRBV12-3 or TRBV12-4 with TRBJ1-2; 7 nucleotides align to TRBD1. The CDR3 is made up of 15 amino acids. After removal of 3 bases from V and 5 bases from J, the junction contained 9 bases not matched to a gene. The CDR3: CASSLVTGNWYGYTF. In DNA, the CDR3 is TGTGCCAGCAGTTTGGTGACAGGGAATTGGTATGGCTACACCTTC.

The chain recombines TRBV28 with TRBJ1-5, with 7 bases identical to TRBD1. V lost 6 bases, J lost 4 bases, and 6 bases stayed unmatched. The CDR3 is 14 amino acids. CDR1 MDHEN and CDR2 SYDVKM come from the germline V gene. The CDR3 DNA sequence: TGTGCCAGCAGCATGGGACAGTCTAATCAGCCCCAGCATTTT. Encoded protein: CASSMGQSNQPQHF.

The chain recombines TRBV5-5 with TRBJ2-2, with 8 bases lining up with TRBD1. This CDR3 has 15 amino acids. CDR1 is SGHKS and CDR2 is YYEKEE in the germline V gene (reference sequence). The trim removed 0 bases at V and 3 bases at J, leaving 1 base unmatched. The CDR3 nucleotides are TGTGCCAGCAGCTTGGTGGACAGGGACACCGGGGAGCTGTTTTTT. Translated: CASSLVDRDTGELFF.

This clonotype turned up a few times. The J gene is TRBJ1-2, the V gene TRBV3-1, with a tentative D call TRBD1 (6 bases). V gave up 0 bases and J gave up 8 bases, with 13 bases separating them. This CDR3 contains 14 residues. Germline V gene sequence: CDR1 LGHDT, CDR2 YNNKEL (reference sequence). The chain's CDR3 is CASSQDARGGGYTF. The CDR3 nucleotides read TGTGCCAGCAGCCAAGATGCCAGGGGTGGAGGCTACACCTTC.

The table lists this clonotype with a few counts. V gene TRBV28 combines with J gene TRBJ1-1; 8 nucleotides match TRBD1. The V and J ends lost 11 bases and 5 bases, in that order; junction bases with no gene match: 13. This CDR3 region has 14 residues. CDR1 and CDR2 (germline): MDHEN, SYDVKM. CDR3 sequence reads: CASWTGSVPTEAFF. CDR3 sequence (DNA): TGTGCCTCCTGGACAGGGTCGGTTCCGACTGAAGCTTTCTTT.

J is TRBJ2-5 and V is TRBV20-1; D is uncertain. With 1 base removed from V and 5 bases from J, the gap between germline ends came to 8 bases. From germline, CDR1 is DFQATT and CDR2 SNEGSKA (reference sequence). The CDR3 has 12 residues. The DNA of the CDR3 is TGCAGTGCTAGAGTTTACTCGGAGACCCAGTACTTC. Its protein is CSARVYSETQYF.

The chain combines TRBV3-1 with TRBJ1-6, with 8 bases matching TRBD1. V lost 2 bases and J lost 1; bases outside the gene matches: 7. Germline assignment: CDR1 LGHDT and CDR2 YNNKEL (reference sequence). This CDR3 spans 18 amino acids. The CDR3, as DNA: TGTGCCAGCAGCCAATACGGACAGGGCGGTTCCTATAATTCACCCCTCCACTTT. This encodes CASSQYGQGGSYNSPLHF.

This chain links TRBV12-3 or TRBV12-4 with TRBJ1-2, with 7 bases fitting TRBD1. This CDR3 region has 14 residues. After removal of 7 bases from V and 4 bases from J, the junction contained 9 bases not matched to a gene. The CDR3 sequence: CASTRAGDSYGYTF. For the CDR3, the DNA is TGTGCCAGCACCCGGGCAGGGGACAGCTATGGCTACACCTTC.

The rearrangement links TRBV9 to TRBJ2-7; maybe TRBD2 (5 bases). V gave up 0 bases and J gave up 3 bases, with 10 bases separating them. The CDR3 spans 14 residues. Germline V CDR1 and CDR2: SGDLS, YYNGEE. CDR3 sequence: CASSVEPEGYEQYF. CDR3 nucleotides: TGTGCCAGCAGCGTAGAGCCTGAGGGCTACGAGCAGTACTTC. The variable domain in full, completed from reference TRBV9 and TRBJ2-7, reads DSGVTQTPKHLITATGQRVTLRCSPRSGDLSVYWYQQSLDQGLQFLIQYYNGEERAKGNILERFSAQQFPDLHSELNLSSLELGDSALYFCASSVEPEGYEQYFGPGTRLTVT.

This clonotype appeared a few times. This rearrangement joins TRBV28 to TRBJ1-3; weak D call: TRBD1 (5 bases). CDR3 length equals 17 residues. Germline CDR1 and CDR2: MDHEN and SYDVKM. V was clipped by 3 bases and J by 0 bases, with 15 bases between them. The CDR3 here is CASSFLSSGLSGNTIYF. CDR3 coding DNA: TGTGCCAGCAGTTTCCTGAGTTCAGGGCTCTCTGGAAACACCATATATTTT.

The V and J genes are TRBV12-3 or TRBV12-4 and TRBJ1-6; D uncertain. V dropped 6 bases and J dropped 10 bases, with 13 bases sitting between them. The CDR3 contains 13 residues. The CDR3 is CASSTRESSPLHF. CDR3 nucleotides: TGTGCCAGCAGCACTCGGGAGAGCTCACCCCTCCACTTT.

This clonotype was observed a handful of times. The V gene is TRBV15, the J gene TRBJ1-3, with D possibly being TRBD1 (5 bases). Germline assignment: CDR1 LNHNV and CDR2 YYDKDF (reference sequence). The germline V and J ends were trimmed by 4 bases and 0 bases, with 19 bases remaining between them. The CDR3 spans 18 residues. CDR3 sequence reads: CATSNTIRGLSSGNTIYF. As DNA, the CDR3 is TGTGCCACCAGCAATACCATTCGGGGACTGTCCTCTGGAAACACCATATATTTT.

The rearrangement uses TRBV12-3 or TRBV12-4 and TRBJ1-3, with a possible D match to TRBD1 (5 bases). The CDR3 runs to 17 residues. V lost 0 bases and J lost 0, with 12 bases in between. This CDR3 reads CASSLAAGLGSGNTIYF. The CDR3 DNA reads TGTGCCAGCAGTTTAGCCGCAGGGTTGGGCTCTGGAAACACCATATATTTT.

This clonotype came up a few times. The chain couples TRBV25-1 to TRBJ2-4; the D is unclear. CDR1 is MGHDK, CDR2 SYGVNS, per germline. The CDR3 length is 13 residues. The V end lost 4 bases, the J end lost 6 bases, and 10 bases lay between the germline ends. CDR3 coding DNA: TGTGCCAGCAGTGGGTGGCAGGTAAACATTCAGTACTTC. Protein: CASSGWQVNIQYF.